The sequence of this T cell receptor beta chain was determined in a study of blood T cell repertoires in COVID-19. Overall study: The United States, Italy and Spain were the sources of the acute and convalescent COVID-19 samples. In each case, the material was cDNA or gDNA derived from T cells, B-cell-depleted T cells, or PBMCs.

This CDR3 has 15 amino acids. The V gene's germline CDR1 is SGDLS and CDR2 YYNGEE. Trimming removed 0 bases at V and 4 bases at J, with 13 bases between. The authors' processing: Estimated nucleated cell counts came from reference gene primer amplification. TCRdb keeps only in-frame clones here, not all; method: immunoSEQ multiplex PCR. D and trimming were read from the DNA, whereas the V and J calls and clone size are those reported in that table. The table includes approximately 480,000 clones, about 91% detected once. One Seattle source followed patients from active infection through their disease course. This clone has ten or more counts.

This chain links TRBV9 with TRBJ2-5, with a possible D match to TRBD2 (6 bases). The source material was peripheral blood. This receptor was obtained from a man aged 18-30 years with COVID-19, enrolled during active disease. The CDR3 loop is CASSVEVGRGETQYF. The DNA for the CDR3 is TGTGCCAGCAGCGTAGAAGTGGGGCGGGGAGAGACCCAGTACTTC.